Listed below are T cell receptor beta chains from one sample, sequenced in a study of blood T cell repertoires in COVID-19. Produced via immunoSEQ multiplex PCR; TCRdb's table is partial and in-frame only. The sample consists of about 310,000 clones, around nine tenths of them appearing once. What was sequenced was peripheral blood. These receptors all come from a man aged 70-80 years with acute or convalescent COVID-19. The CDR3 runs from the conserved cysteine through the conserved F or W. D genes are given only for firm matches. Rows may omit the clone size; those that give it use once, few, many or a size class.

j_call,d_call,v_call,clone_size,cdr3_aa,cdr3_nt
TRBJ2-3,NA,TRBV5-5,NA,CASSLFAGNTQYF,TGTGCCAGCAGCTTGTTTGCGGGAAATACGCAGTATTTT
TRBJ2-7,TRBD1,TRBV7-2,NA,CASSGDRSSSYEQYF,TGTGCCAGCAGCGGGGACAGGTCGAGCTCCTACGAGCAGTACTTC
TRBJ1-2,NA,TRBV2,NA,CASRQGNYGYTF,TGTGCCAGCAGGCAGGGAAACTATGGCTACACCTTC
TRBJ2-1,TRBD1,TRBV10-3,NA,CAISSSTGGLGEQFF,TGTGCCATCAGCTCGTCGACAGGGGGCCTAGGTGAGCAGTTCTTC
TRBJ2-5,TRBD2,TRBV24-1,NA,CATSDSIAGVGETQYF,TGTGCCACCAGTGATTCCATAGCGGGAGTAGGGGAGACCCAGTACTTC
TRBJ2-1,NA,TRBV18,NA,CASSPSRVVGSEQFF,TGTGCCAGCTCACCATCGAGAGTGGTTGGTAGTGAGCAGTTCTTC
TRBJ1-1,NA,TRBV28,once,CASSLLYGDRDEAFF,TGTGCCAGCAGTTTATTATATGGCGACAGAGACGAAGCTTTCTTT
TRBJ2-7,NA,TRBV27,NA,CASSWDGSYEQYF,TGTGCCAGCAGTTGGGACGGGAGCTACGAGCAGTACTTC
TRBJ1-5,NA,TRBV6-2/TRBV6-3,NA,CASSYFRANQPQHF,TGTGCCAGCAGTTACTTCAGGGCCAATCAGCCCCAGCATTTT
TRBJ2-6,NA,TRBV2,NA,CAGGVSGANVLTF,TGTGCCGGAGGGGTATCTGGGGCCAACGTCCTGACTTTC
TRBJ2-5,NA,TRBV5-1,NA,CASSLELQETQYF,TGCGCCAGCAGCTTGGAACTCCAAGAGACCCAGTACTTC
TRBJ1-3,TRBD1,TRBV4-3,NA,CASSQQGANSGNTIYF,TGCGCCAGCAGTCAACAGGGGGCCAACTCTGGAAACACCATATATTTT
TRBJ2-7,TRBD2,TRBV4-3,NA,CASSQDVRGAYEQYF,TGCGCCAGCAGCCAAGATGTGCGGGGGGCGTACGAGCAGTACTTC
TRBJ2-3,TRBD2,TRBV5-4,NA,CASSLAGGRTDTQYF,TGTGCCAGCTCACTAGCGGGGGGGCGGACAGATACGCAGTATTTT
TRBJ1-2,NA,TRBV28,NA,CASSSYGRGYGYTF,TGTGCCAGCAGTTCCTATGGACGGGGCTATGGCTACACCTTC
TRBJ2-3,NA,TRBV6-2/TRBV6-3,NA,CASSYSRGGPTDTQYF,TGTGCCAGCAGTTACTCGAGGGGGGGCCCCACAGATACGCAGTATTTT
TRBJ1-2,NA,TRBV28,once,CASEKIRREFSGYTF,TGTGCCAGCGAGAAAATCCGACGGGAGTTCTCTGGCTACACCTTC
TRBJ1-5,TRBD1,TRBV9,once,CASSVEGQGVQPQHF,TGTGCCAGCAGCGTAGAGGGGCAGGGGGTTCAGCCCCAGCATTTT
TRBJ1-1,NA,TRBV7-2,NA,CASSLAAGTEAFF,TGTGCCAGCAGCTTAGCGGCGGGAACTGAAGCTTTCTTT
TRBJ2-3,NA,TRBV6-5,NA,CASSYSAGEVTDTQYF,TGTGCCAGCAGTTACTCGGCCGGGGAGGTAACAGATACGCAGTATTTT
TRBJ2-7,TRBD2,TRBV19,few,CASRPRGSSYEQYF,TGTGCCAGTAGGCCGCGGGGGAGCTCCTACGAGCAGTACTTC
TRBJ2-1,TRBD2,TRBV4-3,NA,CASSRLAGVVDEQFF,TGCGCCAGCAGCCGATTAGCGGGAGTCGTGGATGAGCAGTTCTTC
TRBJ2-2,TRBD2,TRBV19,NA,CASSSQREHTGELFF,TGTGCCAGTAGTAGCCAGCGGGAGCACACCGGGGAGCTGTTTTTT
TRBJ1-1,TRBD1,TRBV7-2,NA,CASSLAGGAGTEAFF,TGTGCCAGCAGCTTAGCAGGGGGCGCAGGAACTGAAGCTTTCTTT
TRBJ2-2,TRBD2,TRBV5-6,NA,CASSLLAGGPAGELFF,TGTGCCAGCAGCTTGTTGGCGGGAGGGCCGGCTGGGGAGCTGTTTTTT
TRBJ1-4,TRBD1,TRBV28,NA,CASTGTGAEKLFF,TGTGCCAGCACCGGGACAGGGGCTGAAAAACTGTTTTTT
TRBJ2-7,TRBD1,TRBV18,NA,CASSPGGTGAYEQYF,TGTGCCAGCTCACCAGGTGGGACAGGGGCCTACGAGCAGTACTTC
TRBJ2-3,NA,TRBV7-2,NA,CASSLAIRDTQYF,TGTGCCAGCAGCTTAGCCATTCGGGATACGCAGTATTTT
TRBJ1-3,NA,TRBV6-5,NA,CASSSRGLSSGNTIYF,TGTGCCAGCAGTTCCAGGGGTCTGAGCTCTGGAAACACCATATATTTT
TRBJ2-7,NA,TRBV19,NA,CASSISGDSSYEQYF,TGTGCCAGTAGTATATCGGGAGATAGCTCCTACGAGCAGTACTTC
TRBJ2-1,TRBD2,TRBV20-1,NA,CSASSRGLALNEQFF,TGCAGTGCTAGTAGTCGGGGACTAGCGCTCAATGAGCAGTTCTTC
TRBJ2-3,TRBD2,TRBV10-3,NA,CATSKGGGTDTQYF,TGTGCCACTTCCAAGGGCGGGGGAACAGATACGCAGTATTTT
TRBJ1-6,NA,TRBV19,few,CASSTGTNSYNSPLHF,TGTGCCAGTAGTACAGGAACCAACTCCTATAATTCACCCCTCCACTTT
TRBJ1-2,NA,TRBV15,NA,CATSRVAGGNYGYTF,TGTGCCACCAGCAGAGTGGCCGGGGGAAACTATGGCTACACCTTC
TRBJ2-3,TRBD2,TRBV27,NA,CARDTSGTDTQYF,TGTGCCAGAGACACTAGCGGGACAGATACGCAGTATTTT
TRBJ2-5,TRBD2,TRBV7-3,once,CASSATAGSETQYF,TGTGCCAGCAGCGCCACAGCGGGGTCAGAGACCCAGTACTTC
TRBJ1-3,NA,TRBV19,NA,CASKQTGNTIYF,TGTGCCAGTAAACAGACCGGAAACACCATATATTTT
TRBJ1-4,NA,TRBV30,NA,CAFRLGGEKLFF,TGTGCCTTTCGGCTCGGAGGGGAAAAACTGTTTTTT
TRBJ1-2,NA,TRBV5-4,NA,CASTPSAGYYGYTF,TGTGCCAGCACCCCGTCCGCGGGGTACTATGGCTACACCTTC
TRBJ1-5,TRBD1,TRBV6-5,NA,CASRPAYRGGGPQHF,TGTGCCAGCAGACCTGCATACAGGGGGGGAGGGCCCCAGCATTTT
TRBJ2-5,TRBD1,TRBV7-2,NA,CASSSGQVETQYF,TGTGCCAGCAGCTCGGGACAGGTAGAGACCCAGTACTTC
TRBJ2-4,NA,TRBV7-8,NA,CASSLDRENIQYF,TGTGCCAGCAGCTTAGACAGGGAGAACATTCAGTACTTC
TRBJ2-7,TRBD2,TRBV6-2/TRBV6-3,once,CASSYLAGFYEQYF,TGTGCCAGCAGTTACCTAGCGGGCTTCTACGAGCAGTACTTC
TRBJ2-5,NA,TRBV11-3,NA,CASSLEVRETQYF,TGTGCCAGCAGCTTAGAGGTGCGAGAGACCCAGTACTTC
TRBJ1-1,NA,TRBV25-1,NA,CASKFGDTEAFF,TGTGCCAGCAAGTTCGGGGACACTGAAGCTTTCTTT
TRBJ1-2,NA,TRBV28,NA,CASISGYGYTF,TGTGCCAGCATCTCGGGCTATGGCTACACCTTC
TRBJ2-6,NA,TRBV27,NA,CASSLWGLATSGANVLTF,TGTGCCAGCAGTTTGTGGGGGCTGGCTACCTCTGGGGCCAACGTCCTGACTTTC
TRBJ1-2,NA,TRBV3-1/TRBV3-2,NA,CASSQAMRPIVDGYTF,TGTGCCAGCAGCCAAGCTATGAGGCCCATTGTAGATGGCTACACCTTC
TRBJ1-5,NA,TRBV19,NA,CASSQPTNQPQHF,TGTGCCAGTAGTCAACCGACTAATCAGCCCCAGCATTTT
TRBJ2-2,NA,TRBV29-1,once,CSVGWTHTGELFF,TGCAGCGTTGGGTGGACACACACCGGGGAGCTGTTTTTT
TRBJ2-2,TRBD2,TRBV7-9,once,CASSPLAGGKDTGELFF,TGTGCCAGCAGCCCCCTAGCGGGAGGGAAGGACACCGGGGAGCTGTTTTTT
TRBJ2-7,NA,TRBV7-2,once,CASRPQGYYEQYF,TGTGCCAGCAGACCACAGGGTTACTACGAGCAGTACTTC
TRBJ2-1,TRBD1,TRBV11-3,NA,CASSLWGQGFGNEQFF,TGTGCCAGCAGCTTATGGGGACAGGGGTTTGGCAATGAGCAGTTCTTC
TRBJ2-1,TRBD2,TRBV20-1,NA,CRPSSGHEQFF,TGCAGACCTTCTAGCGGGCATGAGCAGTTCTTC
TRBJ2-2,NA,TRBV12-2,few,CASRPGTVRQWSGELFF,TGTGCAAGTCGCCCAGGGACAGTGCGGCAATGGTCCGGGGAGCTGTTTTTT
TRBJ2-7,NA,TRBV19,NA,CASSIRSGRFSYEQYF,TGTGCCAGTAGTATTCGTTCAGGTAGGTTTTCCTACGAGCAGTACTTC